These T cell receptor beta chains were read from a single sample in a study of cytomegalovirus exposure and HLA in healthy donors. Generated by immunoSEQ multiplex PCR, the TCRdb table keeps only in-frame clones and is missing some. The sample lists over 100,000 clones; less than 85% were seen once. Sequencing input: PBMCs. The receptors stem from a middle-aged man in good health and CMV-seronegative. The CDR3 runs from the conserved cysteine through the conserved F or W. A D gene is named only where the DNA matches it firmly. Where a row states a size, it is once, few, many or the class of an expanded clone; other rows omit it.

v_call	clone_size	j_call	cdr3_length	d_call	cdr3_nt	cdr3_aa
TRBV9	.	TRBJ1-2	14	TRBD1	TGTGCCAGCAGCCCAATGACAGGGCGCTATGGCTACACCTTC	CASSPMTGRYGYTF
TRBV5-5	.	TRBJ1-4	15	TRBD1	TGTGCCAGCAGCCCTCTCGGGACAGATAATGAAAAACTGTTTTTT	CASSPLGTDNEKLFF
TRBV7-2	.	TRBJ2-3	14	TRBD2	TGTGCCAGCAGCCCAGGACTAGCGGCAGATACGCAGTATTTT	CASSPGLAADTQYF
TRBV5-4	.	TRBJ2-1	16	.	TGTGCCAGCAGCTTGAGACGGGACACGGTATACAATGAGCAGTTCTTC	CASSLRRDTVYNEQFF
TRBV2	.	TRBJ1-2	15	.	TGTGCCAGCAGACACCCCCGGGGGGAAAGGAGTGGCTACACCTTC	CASRHPRGERSGYTF
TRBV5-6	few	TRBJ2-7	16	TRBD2	TGTGCCAGCAGCCACGGACTAGCGGGACGAGCCTACGAGCAGTACTTC	CASSHGLAGRAYEQYF
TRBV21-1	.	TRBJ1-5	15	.	TGTGCCAGCAGCCTCCGACAGGGCTGCAATCAGCCCCAGCATTTT	CASSLRQGCNQPQHF
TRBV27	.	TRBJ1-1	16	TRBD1	TGTGCCAGCAGTTTATACGGACAGGGGGCGGGGACTGAAGCTTTCTTT	CASSLYGQGAGTEAFF
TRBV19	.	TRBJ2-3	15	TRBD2	TGTGCCAGTACCCTACTAGCGGGGGGGGGAGATACGCAGTATTTT	CASTLLAGGGDTQYF
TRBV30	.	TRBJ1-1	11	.	TGTGCCACGGGGGAGGAGGCTGAAGCTTTCTTT	CATGEEAEAFF
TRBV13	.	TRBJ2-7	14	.	TGTGCCAGCAGCAACCGACAGGATTCCTACGAGCAGTACTTC	CASSNRQDSYEQYF